This T cell receptor (beta chain) was sequenced for a study of monozygotic twins with inflammatory bowel disease. After re-calling the 5' RACE reads, TCRdb lists one entry per CDR3 protein, DNA absent. This table holds about 380,000 distinct CDR3 sequences. In germline, CDR1 is MGHDK, CDR2 SYGVNS. The CDR3 is made up of 14 amino acids. Material: blood. The TCR was taken from a human donor with ulcerative colitis or Crohn's disease, or a healthy co-twin of an affected twin (not recorded which). This chain uses TRBV25-1 with TRBJ2-5; TCRdb names TRBD2, which stays unverified in the absence of DNA. Here the CDR3 reads CASSELSSPETQYF.